This TCR beta chain appears in the sequencing data of a study of blood T cells in healthy people across ages. Study results and limitations: Fewer expanded clones and more diversity marked long-lived versus aged donors. Naive T cell percentage showed a strong correlation with TCR beta diversity. When one million T cells were used, diversity estimates were thought to be underestimates.

There were healthy Caucasian individuals from Russia, aged roughly 6 to 100, serving as donors. This clonotype was detected only a few times. Its antigen remains unknown. Combining a sample-barcoded 5' primer with a J-beta primer mix, a second PCR ran for roughly 6 to 11 cycles. TCRdb independently ran MiXCR on the 5' RACE reads; one entry per CDR3 protein. The repertoire holds 600,000 to 1,000,000 distinct CDR3 sequences, with 55% to 75% as singletons. Trimming removed 1 base at V and 3 bases at J, with 7 bases between. The germline V gene encodes CDR1 SGHAT and CDR2 FQNNGV. This CDR3 comprises 14 residues.

The sample consisted of blood. This clonotype originated in a man under 40 in good health. The rearrangement joins TRBV11-2 to TRBJ2-4; D not resolved. The CDR3 region is CASSLGAGKNIQYF. The CDR3 nucleotides read TGTGCCAGCAGCTTAGGGGCCGGCAAAAACATTCAGTACTTC.